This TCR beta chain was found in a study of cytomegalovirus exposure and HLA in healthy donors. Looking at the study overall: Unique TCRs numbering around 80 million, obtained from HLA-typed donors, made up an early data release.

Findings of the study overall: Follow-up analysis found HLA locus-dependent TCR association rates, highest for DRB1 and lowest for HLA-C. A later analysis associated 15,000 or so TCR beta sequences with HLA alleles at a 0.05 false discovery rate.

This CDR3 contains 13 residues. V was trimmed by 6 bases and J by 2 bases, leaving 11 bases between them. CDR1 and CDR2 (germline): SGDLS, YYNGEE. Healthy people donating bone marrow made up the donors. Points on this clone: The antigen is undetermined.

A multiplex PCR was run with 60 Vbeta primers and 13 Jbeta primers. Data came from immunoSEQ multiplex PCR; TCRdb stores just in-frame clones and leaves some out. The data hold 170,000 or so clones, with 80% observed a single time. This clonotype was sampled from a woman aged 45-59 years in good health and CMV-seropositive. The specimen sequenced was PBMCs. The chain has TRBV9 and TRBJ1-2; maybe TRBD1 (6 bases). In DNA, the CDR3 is TGTGCCAGCACCCGGGACAACAACTATGGCTACACCTTC. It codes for CASTRDNNYGYTF.